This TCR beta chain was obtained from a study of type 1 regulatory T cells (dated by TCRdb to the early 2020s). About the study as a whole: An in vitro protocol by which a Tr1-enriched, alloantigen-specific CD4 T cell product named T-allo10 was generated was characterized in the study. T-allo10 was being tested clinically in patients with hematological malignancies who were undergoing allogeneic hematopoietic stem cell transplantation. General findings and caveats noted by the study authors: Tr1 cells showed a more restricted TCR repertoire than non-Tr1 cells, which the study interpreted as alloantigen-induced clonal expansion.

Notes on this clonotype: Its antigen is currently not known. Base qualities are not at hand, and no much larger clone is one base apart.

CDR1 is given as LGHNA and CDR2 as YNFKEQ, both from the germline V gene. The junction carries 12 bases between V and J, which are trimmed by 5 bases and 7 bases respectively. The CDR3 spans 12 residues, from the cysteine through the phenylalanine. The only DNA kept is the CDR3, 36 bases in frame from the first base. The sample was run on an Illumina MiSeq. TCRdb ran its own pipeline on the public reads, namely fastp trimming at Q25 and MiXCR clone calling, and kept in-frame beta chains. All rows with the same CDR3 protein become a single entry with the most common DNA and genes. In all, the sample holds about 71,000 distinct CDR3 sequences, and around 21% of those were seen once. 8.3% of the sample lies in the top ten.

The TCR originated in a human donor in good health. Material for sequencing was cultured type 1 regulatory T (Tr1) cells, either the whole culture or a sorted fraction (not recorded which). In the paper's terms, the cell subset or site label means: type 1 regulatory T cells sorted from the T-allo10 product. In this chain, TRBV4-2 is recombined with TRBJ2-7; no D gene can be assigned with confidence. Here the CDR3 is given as CASSYEAGEQYF. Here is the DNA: TGTGCCAGCAGCTACGAGGCAGGAGAGCAGTACTTC.